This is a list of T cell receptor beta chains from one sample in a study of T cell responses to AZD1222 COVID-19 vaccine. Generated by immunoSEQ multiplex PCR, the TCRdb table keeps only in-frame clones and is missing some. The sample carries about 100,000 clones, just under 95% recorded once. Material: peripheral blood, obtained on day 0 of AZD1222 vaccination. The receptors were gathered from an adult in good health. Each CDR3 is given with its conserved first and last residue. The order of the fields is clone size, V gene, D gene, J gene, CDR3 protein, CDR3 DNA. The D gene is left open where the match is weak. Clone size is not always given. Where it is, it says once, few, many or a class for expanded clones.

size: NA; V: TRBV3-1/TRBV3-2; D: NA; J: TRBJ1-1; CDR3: CASSQGLGNTEAFF; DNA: TGTGCCAGCAGCCAAGGGCTTGGGAACACTGAAGCTTTCTTT
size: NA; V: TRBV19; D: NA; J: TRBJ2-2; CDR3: CASSILNTGELFF; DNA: TGTGCCAGTAGTATCCTAAACACCGGGGAGCTGTTTTTT
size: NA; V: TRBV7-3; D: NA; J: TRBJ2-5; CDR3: CASSWDMGETQYF; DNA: TGTGCCAGCAGTTGGGACATGGGAGAGACCCAGTACTTC
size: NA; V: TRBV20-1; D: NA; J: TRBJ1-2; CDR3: CSASFGGSYGYTF; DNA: TGCAGTGCTAGTTTCGGAGGCTCCTATGGCTACACCTTC
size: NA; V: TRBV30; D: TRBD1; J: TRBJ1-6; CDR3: CAWTGQGVYNSPLHF; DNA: TGTGCCTGGACGGGACAGGGGGTCTATAATTCACCCCTCCACTTT
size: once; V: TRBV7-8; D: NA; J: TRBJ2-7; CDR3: CASSLGLFSYEQYF; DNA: TGTGCCAGCAGCTTAGGGCTCTTCTCCTACGAGCAGTACTTC
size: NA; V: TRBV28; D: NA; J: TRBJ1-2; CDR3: CASSPFLNYGYTF; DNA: TGTGCCAGCAGTCCCTTTCTAAACTATGGCTACACCTTC
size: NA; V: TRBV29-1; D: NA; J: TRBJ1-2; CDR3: CSVEDTVVTGDYGYTF; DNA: TGCAGCGTTGAAGATACTGTGGTAACAGGAGACTATGGCTACACCTTC
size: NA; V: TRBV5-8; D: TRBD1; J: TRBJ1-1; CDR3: CASSLFRGRRIPPEAFF; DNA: TGTGCCAGCAGCTTGTTCAGGGGGCGCAGGATCCCCCCTGAAGCTTTCTTT
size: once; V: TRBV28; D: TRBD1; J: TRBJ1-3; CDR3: CASSRSPYRGESSGNTIYF; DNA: TGTGCCAGCAGCCGATCCCCCTACAGGGGGGAGAGCTCTGGAAACACCATATATTTT
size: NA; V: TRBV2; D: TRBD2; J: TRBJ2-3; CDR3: CASSGAGGGDTQYF; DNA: TGTGCCAGCAGTGGTGCGGGAGGGGGAGATACGCAGTATTTT
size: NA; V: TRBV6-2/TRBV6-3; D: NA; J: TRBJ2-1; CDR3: CASSYPAAYEQFF; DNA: TGTGCCAGCAGTTACCCCGCAGCGTATGAGCAGTTCTTC
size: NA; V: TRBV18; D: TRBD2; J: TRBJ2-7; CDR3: CASSALPGGSGPTVNTYEQYF; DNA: TGTGCCAGCTCAGCACTTCCCGGGGGTAGCGGGCCGACCGTCAATACCTACGAGCAGTACTTC
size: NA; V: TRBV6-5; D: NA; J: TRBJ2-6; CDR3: CASSYFPRTGANVLTF; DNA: TGTGCCAGCAGTTACTTCCCGCGTACTGGGGCCAACGTCCTGACTTTC
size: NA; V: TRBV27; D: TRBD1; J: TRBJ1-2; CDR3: CASLPGQGAYGYTF; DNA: TGTGCCAGCCTCCCAGGGCAGGGGGCCTATGGCTACACCTTC
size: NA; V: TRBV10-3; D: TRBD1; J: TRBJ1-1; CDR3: CAISDRGIEAFF; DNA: TGTGCCATCAGTGACAGGGGGATTGAAGCTTTCTTT
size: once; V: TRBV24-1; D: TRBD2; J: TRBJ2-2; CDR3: CATSDRGTSPGELFF; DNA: TGTGCCACCAGTGACCGCGGGACTAGCCCCGGGGAGCTGTTTTTT
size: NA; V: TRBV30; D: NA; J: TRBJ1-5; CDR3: CAWSVGSNQPQHF; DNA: TGTGCCTGGAGTGTTGGTAGCAATCAGCCCCAGCATTTT
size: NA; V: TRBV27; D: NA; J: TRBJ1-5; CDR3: CASSLFGQTPTSNQPQHF; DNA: TGTGCCAGCAGTTTATTCGGACAGACGCCAACCAGCAATCAGCCCCAGCATTTT
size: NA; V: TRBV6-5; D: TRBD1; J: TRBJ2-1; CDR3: CASTWTGPYNEQFF; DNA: TGTGCCAGCACCTGGACAGGCCCCTACAATGAGCAGTTCTTC
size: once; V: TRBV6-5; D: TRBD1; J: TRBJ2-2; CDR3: CAIGQGITGELFF; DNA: TGTGCCATCGGACAGGGGATCACCGGGGAGCTGTTTTTT
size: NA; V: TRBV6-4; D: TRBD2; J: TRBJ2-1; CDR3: CASSEETSGSYEQFF; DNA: TGTGCCAGCAGTGAAGAGACTAGCGGGAGTTATGAGCAGTTCTTC
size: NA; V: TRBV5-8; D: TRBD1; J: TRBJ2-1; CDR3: CASSPRTGLTGGHEQFF; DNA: TGTGCCAGCAGCCCAAGGACAGGCCTTACTGGGGGACATGAGCAGTTCTTC
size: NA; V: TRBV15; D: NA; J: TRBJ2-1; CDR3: CATSRDGYRATSSYNEQFF; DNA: TGTGCCACCAGCAGAGATGGGTACCGAGCGACAAGCTCCTACAATGAGCAGTTCTTC
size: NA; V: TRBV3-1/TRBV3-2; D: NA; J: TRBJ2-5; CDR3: CASSQVDETQYF; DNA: TGTGCCAGCAGCCAAGTTGATGAGACCCAGTACTTC
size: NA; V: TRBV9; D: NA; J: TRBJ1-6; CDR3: CASSPRGQGSPPLHF; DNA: TGTGCCAGCAGCCCCAGAGGGCAGGGCAGTCCACCCCTCCACTTT
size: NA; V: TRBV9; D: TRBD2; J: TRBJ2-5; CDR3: CASSVGASGIETQYF; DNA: TGTGCCAGCAGCGTAGGAGCTAGCGGGATAGAGACCCAGTACTTC
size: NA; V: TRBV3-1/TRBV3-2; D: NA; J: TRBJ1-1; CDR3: CASSQNPRDTEAFF; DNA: TGTGCCAGCAGCCAGAATCCACGGGACACTGAAGCTTTCTTT
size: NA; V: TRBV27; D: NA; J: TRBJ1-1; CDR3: CASRPGGLTEAFF; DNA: TGTGCCAGCAGACCCGGGGGGCTGACTGAAGCTTTCTTT
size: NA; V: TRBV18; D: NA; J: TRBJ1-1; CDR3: CASSPLDQGATEAFF; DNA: TGTGCCAGCTCACCACTCGACCAAGGGGCCACTGAAGCTTTCTTT
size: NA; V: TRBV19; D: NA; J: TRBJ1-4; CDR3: CASSIMSVVNEKLFF; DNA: TGTGCCAGTAGTATCATGTCGGTTGTAAACGAAAAACTGTTTTTT
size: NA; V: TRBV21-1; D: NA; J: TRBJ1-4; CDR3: CASSKEARLKGVFF; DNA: TGTGCCAGCAGCAAAGAAGCCCGCCTGAAAGGAGTGTTTTTT
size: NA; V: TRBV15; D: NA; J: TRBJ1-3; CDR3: CATSRDKGGYDTIYF; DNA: TGTGCCACCAGCAGAGATAAGGGGGGTTACGACACCATATATTTT
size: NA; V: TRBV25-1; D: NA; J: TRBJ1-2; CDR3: CASTEDGYTF; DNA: TGTGCCAGCACGGAGGACGGCTACACCTTC
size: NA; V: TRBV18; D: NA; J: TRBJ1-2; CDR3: CASSPTRSPGGPHGYTF; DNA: TGTGCCAGCTCACCTACCCGCTCGCCGGGGGGGCCCCATGGCTACACCTTC
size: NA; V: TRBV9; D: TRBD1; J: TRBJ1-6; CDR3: CASSVGQGDNSPLHF; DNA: TGTGCCAGCAGCGTCGGACAGGGGGATAATTCACCCCTCCACTTT
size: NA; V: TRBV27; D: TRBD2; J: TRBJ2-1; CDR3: CASSSNLGLAGGAEQFF; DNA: TGTGCCAGCAGTTCGAACCTGGGACTAGCGGGGGGGGCTGAGCAGTTCTTC
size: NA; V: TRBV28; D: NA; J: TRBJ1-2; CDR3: CASSFGYGYTF; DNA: TGTGCCAGCAGTTTTGGCTATGGCTACACCTTC
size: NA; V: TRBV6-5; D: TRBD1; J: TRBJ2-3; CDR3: CASSQDRAVADTQYF; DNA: TGTGCCAGCAGTCAGGACAGGGCTGTCGCAGATACGCAGTATTTT
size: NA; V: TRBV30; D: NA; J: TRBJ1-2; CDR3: CAWWGYGYTF; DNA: TGTGCCTGGTGGGGCTATGGCTACACCTTC
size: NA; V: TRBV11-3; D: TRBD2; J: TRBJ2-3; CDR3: CASSSPGLAGVGTDTQYF; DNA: TGTGCCAGCAGCTCTCCGGGACTAGCGGGGGTCGGCACAGATACGCAGTATTTT
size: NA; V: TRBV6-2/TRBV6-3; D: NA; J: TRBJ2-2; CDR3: CASSPDYTGELFF; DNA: TGTGCCAGCAGTCCCGATTACACCGGGGAGCTGTTTTTT
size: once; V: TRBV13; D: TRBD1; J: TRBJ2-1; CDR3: CASSLGRGHEQFF; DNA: TGTGCCAGCAGCTTAGGGAGGGGGCATGAGCAGTTCTTC
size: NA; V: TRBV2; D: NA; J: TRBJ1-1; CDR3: CASSEAGDGEAFF; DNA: TGTGCCAGCAGTGAAGCTGGTGACGGTGAAGCTTTCTTT
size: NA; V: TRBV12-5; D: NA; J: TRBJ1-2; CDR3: CASGLPDRRVRGYTF; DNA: TGTGCTAGTGGTTTACCCGACAGGCGAGTACGAGGCTACACCTTC
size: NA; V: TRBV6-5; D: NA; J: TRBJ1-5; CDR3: CASNSGNQPQHF; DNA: TGTGCCAGCAACAGTGGAAATCAGCCCCAGCATTTT
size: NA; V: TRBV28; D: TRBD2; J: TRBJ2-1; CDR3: CASSLLLAGERDEQFF; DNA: TGTGCCAGCAGTTTATTGCTAGCGGGAGAACGGGATGAGCAGTTCTTC